This passage covers 28 T cell receptor beta chains from one sample sequenced in a study of chemoradiotherapy in HPV16-positive cancers. TCRdb's copy holds only in-frame clones and misses some; the assay was immunoSEQ multiplex PCR. The profile covers 3,500 to 4,500 clones, with approximately 87% appearing a single time and less than 4% taken by the ten largest. This sample was obtained from a patient who underwent chemoradiotherapy. The origin of the receptors is a human donor with HPV-associated anogenital cancer.

The chain is built from TRBV9 and TRBJ1-3; possibly TRBD1 for D (5 bases). CDR3 size: 14 residues. Between the trimmed V and J ends, which lost 0 bases and 4 bases, there was a span of 8 bases. The germline V gene encodes CDR1 SGDLS and CDR2 YYNGEE. The CDR3 nucleotides read TGTGCCAGCAGCGTAGGGGGCGGAGGAAACACCATATATTTT. Translated, it gives CASSVGGGGNTIYF.

This rearrangement joins TRBV5-1 to TRBJ1-1; no clear D gene. The germline V gene has CDR1 SGHRS and CDR2 YFSETQ. The CDR3 length is 14 residues. V shed 3 bases and J shed 7 bases, with 16 bases lying between them. The CDR3 region is CASSWSKGSDEAFF. The DNA for the CDR3 is TGCGCCAGCAGCTGGTCAAAGGGATCGGATGAAGCTTTCTTT.

This clone was counted only a few times. This chain connects TRBV5-1 to TRBJ1-3; D is ambiguous. The germline V and J ends were trimmed by 4 bases and 0 bases, with 14 bases remaining between them. CDR1 SGHRS and CDR2 YFSETQ come from the germline V gene. The CDR3 has 16 amino acids. The CDR3, as DNA: TGCGCCAGCAGCCCACAACAGAGGAGCTCTGGAAACACCATATATTTT. Its translation is CASSPQQRSSGNTIYF.

In regard to this clone: At one boundary the junction diverges from the germline segment, which might be a read error. The CDR3 reads CASSYGLAVGNEQFF. The CDR3 DNA sequence: TGTGCTAGCAGCTATGGACTAGCGGTAGGCAATGAGCAGTTCTTC. The chain has TRBV7-7 and TRBJ2-1, with 10 bases aligning to TRBD2. This CDR3 is 15 amino acids long. The V gene's germline CDR1 is SSHAT and CDR2 FNYEAQ (reference sequence).

This chain uses TRBV5-6 with TRBJ1-2; 8 bases map to TRBD1. V lost 6 bases to trimming and J lost 2 bases; unmatched junction nucleotides: 6. The CDR3 contains 14 residues. The V gene's germline CDR1 is SGHDT and CDR2 YYEEEE. The CDR3 protein is CASTPRTGNYGYTF. The CDR3 bases are TGTGCCAGCACCCCGAGGACAGGGAACTATGGCTACACCTTC.

The CDR3 DNA reads TGTGCCAGCAGTGTCTACGAGCAGTACTTC. Residues: CASSVYEQYF. The chain joins TRBV2 to TRBJ2-7, with D uncertain. Trimming cost V 4 bases and J 3 bases, with 1 base left between them. Germline CDR1 is SNHLY and CDR2 is FYNNEI. This CDR3 comprises 10 residues.

The rearrangement uses TRBV9 and TRBJ2-2; 9 nucleotides match TRBD1. Looked up from germline, CDR1 is SGDLS and CDR2 is YYNGEE. V dropped 1 base and J dropped 7; count of bases not matched to a gene: 5. The CDR3 covers 15 residues. The CDR3 DNA reads TGTGCCAGCAGCGTAACACAGGGGGCTAGCGGGGAGCTGTTTTTT. Translation gives CASSVTQGASGELFF.

This chain links TRBV5-1 with TRBJ1-1; no clear D gene. CDR1 is SGHRS, CDR2 YFSETQ, per germline. This CDR3 is built from 14 residues. V gave up 3 bases and J gave up 1 base, with 10 bases separating them. The CDR3 is CASSSTRENTEAFF. The CDR3 region has the DNA TGCGCCAGCAGCTCGACAAGGGAGAACACTGAAGCTTTCTTT. Drawing the rest from reference TRBV5-1 and TRBJ1-1, the complete variable domain is KAGVTQTPRYLIKTRGQQVTLSCSPISGHRSVSWYQQTPGQGLQFLFEYFSETQRNKGNFPGRFSGRQFSNSRSEMNVSTLELGDSALYLCASSSTRENTEAFFGQGTRLTVV.

The chain couples TRBV30 to TRBJ2-3; TRBD2 matches 9 bases. Trimming at V came to 0 bases and at J to 0 bases, leaving 10 bases not matched to a gene. Germline V gene lookup returns CDR1 GTSNPN and CDR2 SVGIG (reference sequence). CDR3 length: 18 amino acids. The CDR3 region is CAWSVRGQRGASTDTQYF. CDR3 in DNA: TGTGCCTGGAGTGTACGGGGACAGCGGGGGGCTAGCACAGATACGCAGTATTTT. The variable domain in full, with the rest retrieved from reference TRBV30 and TRBJ2-3, is SQTIHQWPATLVQPVGSPLSLECTVEGTSNPNLYWYRQAAGRGLQLLFYSVGIGQISSEVPQNLSASRPQDRQFILSSKKLLLSDSGFYLCAWSVRGQRGASTDTQYFGPGTRLTVL.

The V and J genes are TRBV7-8 and TRBJ2-7, with 7 nucleotides matching TRBD2. V lost 3 bases, J lost 0 bases, and 5 bases stayed unmatched. CDR3 size: 15 residues. CDR1 is SGHVS, CDR2 FQNEAQ, per germline. This CDR3 reads CASSLLAVSSYEQYF. The CDR3 coding sequence is TGTGCCAGCAGCTTGCTAGCGGTTAGCTCCTACGAGCAGTACTTC.

The J gene is TRBJ2-3, the V gene TRBV27; TRBD1 matches at 10 bases. CDR3 length equals 15 residues. Germline V gene data show CDR1 as MNHEY and CDR2 as SMNVEV (reference sequence). The ends lost 4 bases at V and 5 bases at J; junction bases unmatched: 6. The CDR3 region has the DNA TGTGCCAGCAGTTCCCGGACAGGGGGGGGAGATACGCAGTATTTT. Its translation: CASSSRTGGGDTQYF.

The genes are TRBV30 and TRBJ1-2, with 9 bases aligning to TRBD1. There are 14 residues in the CDR3. Germline values: CDR1 GTSNPN, CDR2 SVGIG (reference sequence). The ends lost 3 bases at V and 1 base at J; junction bases unmatched: 3. The CDR3 protein is CAWRGTGINYGYTF. CDR3 nucleotides: TGTGCCTGGAGGGGGACAGGGATTAACTATGGCTACACCTTC.

The chain employs TRBV30 and TRBJ1-5, with D unclear. Germline CDR1 GTSNPN, CDR2 SVGIG (reference sequence). Deletions cut 2 bases from V and 5 bases from J, with 10 bases between. The CDR3 covers 13 residues. The CDR3 spells CAWSQGLDQPQHF. The CDR3 region has the DNA TGTGCCTGGAGTCAAGGGTTGGATCAGCCCCAGCATTTT.

This clone is a singleton in its sample. The V gene is TRBV5-1, the J gene TRBJ2-1; 7 nucleotides align to TRBD2. Per the germline V gene, CDR1 is SGHRS and CDR2 is YFSETQ. With V trimmed by 2 bases and J by 4 bases, 6 bases remained unmatched. This CDR3 spans 15 amino acids. Here the CDR3 reads CASSFGGLGYNEQFF. CDR3 nucleotides: TGCGCCAGCAGCTTCGGGGGGTTAGGATACAATGAGCAGTTCTTC.

The V and J genes are TRBV30 and TRBJ1-1; D is undetermined. Germline-derived CDR1 and CDR2 are GTSNPN and SVGIG (reference sequence). The CDR3 totals 15 residues. The V end was cut by 0 bases, the J end by 2 bases, with 13 bases between. In nucleotides, the CDR3 is TGTGCCTGGAGTGTGGGTTTTAACCTCAACACTGAAGCTTTCTTT. This translates into CAWSVGFNLNTEAFF.

The chain is built from TRBV9 and TRBJ2-3, with no clear D. CDR3 size: 12 residues. The germline CDR1 and CDR2 sequences are SGDLS and YYNGEE. V lost 0 bases and J 5 bases, leaving 4 bases between the germline ends. Here the CDR3 reads CASSVGGDTQYF. CDR3 nucleotides: TGTGCCAGCAGCGTAGGGGGAGATACGCAGTATTTT.

The V gene is TRBV5-8, the J gene TRBJ2-5; D gene unclear. This CDR3 is 13 amino acids long. V lost 1 base to trimming and J lost 5 bases, with 9 bases between them. In germline, CDR1 is SGHTS, CDR2 YDEGEE. The DNA for the CDR3 is TGTGCCAGCAGCTTGTACGGTAGCGAGACCCAGTACTTC. As protein: CASSLYGSETQYF. Full variable domain (outside the CDR3, taken from reference TRBV5-8 and TRBJ2-5): EAGVTQSPTHLIKTRGQQATLRCSPISGHTSVYWYQQALGLGLQFLLWYDEGEERNRGNFPPRFSGRQFPNYSSELNVNALELEDSALYLCASSLYGSETQYFGPGTRLLVL.

This chain links TRBV2 with TRBJ1-2; D call uncertain. The germline CDR1 and CDR2 sequences are SNHLY and FYNNEI. The V gene lost 6 bases and the J gene lost 5 bases, with 13 bases spanning the gap. The CDR3 covers 13 residues. The CDR3 DNA sequence: TGTGCCAGCAGCGCCGGGAGGCAGTATGGCTACACCTTC. It is translated as CASSAGRQYGYTF.

The V gene is TRBV7-9, the J gene TRBJ1-1, with D uncertain. The CDR3 length is 12 residues. V shed 5 bases and J shed 7 bases, with 11 bases lying between them. Germline V gene lookup returns CDR1 SEHNR and CDR2 FQNEAQ (reference sequence). The CDR3 here is CASSPRGIEAFF. DNA for the CDR3: TGTGCCAGCAGCCCCCGTGGCATTGAAGCTTTCTTT.

This chain joins TRBV5-1 and TRBJ2-2, with a weak D call TRBD2 (6 bases). Germline V gene data show CDR1 as SGHRS and CDR2 as YFSETQ. The CDR3 totals 17 residues. The germline V and J ends were trimmed by 2 bases and 0 bases, with 14 bases remaining between them. The CDR3 spells CASSFGWGGTNTGELFF. CDR3 DNA: TGCGCCAGCAGCTTCGGGTGGGGCGGGACGAACACCGGGGAGCTGTTTTTT. Full variable domain (remainder filled in from reference TRBV5-1 and TRBJ2-2): KAGVTQTPRYLIKTRGQQVTLSCSPISGHRSVSWYQQTPGQGLQFLFEYFSETQRNKGNFPGRFSGRQFSNSRSEMNVSTLELGDSALYLCASSFGWGGTNTGELFFGEGSRLTVL.

The V gene is TRBV7-4, the J gene TRBJ1-4, with D uncertain. The germline V gene has CDR1 SGHVT and CDR2 SQSDAQ. V lost 5 bases, J lost 4 bases, and 20 bases lay in between. There are 17 residues in the CDR3. CDR3 amino acids: CASSPQLERSDNEKLFF. The DNA for the CDR3 is TGTGCCAGCAGCCCCCAACTAGAGCGAAGCGATAATGAAAAACTGTTTTTT.

The chain recombines TRBV6-6 with TRBJ1-5; D is unresolved. The V end was cut by 0 bases, the J end by 9 bases, with 6 bases between. The CDR3 sequence is 12 residues long. Germline CDR1 and CDR2: MNHNY and SVGAGI (reference sequence). The CDR3 reads CASSYSGRPQHF. The CDR3 coding sequence is TGTGCCAGCAGTTACTCCGGGCGGCCCCAGCATTTT.

This clone is a singleton in its sample. The rearrangement links TRBV29-1 to TRBJ2-1; 8 positions agree with TRBD2. Germline V gene data show CDR1 as SQVTM and CDR2 as ANQGSEA. V trimming: 2 bases; J trimming: 6 bases; junction bases outside the gene matches: 9. CDR3 size: 15 residues. CDR3 sequence: CSVEPGLGRTNEQFF. In nucleotides, the CDR3 is TGCAGCGTTGAACCGGGACTAGGCCGTACCAATGAGCAGTTCTTC.

The V gene is TRBV5-1, the J gene TRBJ1-1; TRBD1 is a possible D gene (5 bases). The V gene lost 5 bases and the J gene lost 1 base, with 9 bases spanning the gap. This CDR3 is built from 13 residues. Per germline, CDR1 SGHRS and CDR2 YFSETQ. CDR3 amino acids: CASSYRRNTEAFF. The CDR3 region has the DNA TGCGCCAGCAGTTACAGGCGGAACACTGAAGCTTTCTTT.

Here the CDR3 DNA reads TGCGCCAGCTCCGGGACGCCGAACACGAATGAAAAACTGTTTTTT. Its protein product is CASSGTPNTNEKLFF. The chain combines TRBV5-1 with TRBJ1-4, with D perhaps matching TRBD1 (5 bases). V was pared by 7 bases and J by 5 bases, with 18 bases between. The germline V gene has CDR1 SGHRS and CDR2 YFSETQ. The CDR3 is made up of 15 amino acids.

DNA for the CDR3: TGTGCCAGCAGTTACTCGGGGACAGCTGGCGGCTACACCTTC. This codes for CASSYSGTAGGYTF. This sequence joins TRBV6-5 and TRBJ1-2; 7 bases map to TRBD1. With 0 bases clipped from V and 8 bases from J, the junction kept 6 bases outside the gene matches. This CDR3 has 14 amino acids. The germline CDR1 and CDR2 sequences are MNHEY and SVGAGI.

The J gene is TRBJ2-5, the V gene TRBV9, with 11 bases identical to TRBD2. Germline trimming cut 4 bases from V and 3 bases from J; bases unmatched to any gene: 14. Looked up from germline, CDR1 is SGDLS and CDR2 is YYNGEE. The CDR3 spans 18 residues. CDR3 in DNA: TGTGCCAGCAGCCCAAGGATAGCGGGGGGGCCAGGAGAAGAGACCCAGTACTTC. Translation gives CASSPRIAGGPGEETQYF. Complete variable domain (other parts from reference TRBV9 and TRBJ2-5): DSGVTQTPKHLITATGQRVTLRCSPRSGDLSVYWYQQSLDQGLQFLIQYYNGEERAKGNILERFSAQQFPDLHSELNLSSLELGDSALYFCASSPRIAGGPGEETQYFGPGTRLLVL.

The chain joins TRBV5-6 to TRBJ2-7, with D possibly being TRBD2 (6 bases). Germline V gives CDR1 SGHDT, CDR2 YYEEEE. With 5 bases removed from V and 5 bases from J, the gap between germline ends came to 11 bases. The CDR3 sequence is 12 residues long. The chain's CDR3 is CASRLAGNEQYF. The DNA of the CDR3 is TGTGCCAGCAGGCTTGCGGGGAACGAGCAGTACTTC.